Shown below are 7 T cell receptor beta chains from a single sample sequenced in a study of blood T cell repertoires in COVID-19. The protocol was immunoSEQ multiplex PCR, while the TCRdb copy is restricted to in-frame clones and leaves out a portion. The data show over 200,000 clones, 88% seen once. The specimen was peripheral blood. These receptors all come from a woman aged 60 to 75 with acute or convalescent COVID-19.

The V gene is TRBV6-2 or TRBV6-3, the J gene TRBJ2-7; no clear D gene. V lost 2 bases and J 0 bases, leaving 8 bases between the germline ends. This CDR3 has 14 residues. Germline-derived CDR1 and CDR2 are MNHEY and SVGEGT. The CDR3: CASSYERNSYEQYF. CDR3 in DNA: TGTGCCAGCAGTTACGAGAGGAACTCCTACGAGCAGTACTTC.

This clone was observed a handful of times. Here the CDR3 DNA reads TGTGCCAGTAATCGTCCGGGGACAGAACAGCCCCAGCATTTT. As protein: CASNRPGTEQPQHF. V gene TRBV19 combines with J gene TRBJ1-5; 7 bases match TRBD1. Trimming at V came to 7 bases and at J to 7 bases, leaving 10 bases not matched to a gene. The germline CDR1 and CDR2 sequences are LNHDA and SQIVND (reference sequence). This CDR3 has 14 amino acids.

The chain has TRBV19 and TRBJ1-2, with 7 bases fitting TRBD1. V dropped 7 bases and J dropped 7; count of bases not matched to a gene: 9. CDR1 LNHDA and CDR2 SQIVND come from the germline V gene (reference sequence). The CDR3 sequence is 13 residues long. This CDR3 reads CASTSGQTGGYTF. As DNA, the CDR3 is TGTGCCAGTACCTCGGGACAGACGGGTGGCTACACCTTC.

This sequence joins TRBV7-9 and TRBJ2-4; D possibly corresponds to TRBD2 (6 bases). This CDR3 has 19 amino acids. Between the trimmed V and J ends, which lost 5 bases and 0 bases, there was a span of 23 bases. The germline CDR1 and CDR2 sequences are SEHNR and FQNEAQ (reference sequence). CDR3 in amino acids: CASSRVKPGEILAKNIQYF. The CDR3 region has the DNA TGTGCCAGCAGCCGCGTTAAGCCGGGAGAAATATTAGCCAAAAACATTCAGTACTTC.

The gene calls are TRBV5-1 and TRBJ2-5; TRBD1 matches at 10 bases. The CDR3 is 15 amino acids. Germline lookup yields CDR1 SGHRS and CDR2 YFSETQ. V gave up 4 bases and J gave up 4 bases; unmatched junction bases: 7. The CDR3 sequence: CASSNGQGVGETQYF. CDR3 bases: TGCGCCAGCAGCAATGGACAGGGGGTAGGAGAGACCCAGTACTTC.

The rearrangement uses TRBV29-1 and TRBJ1-4; TRBD1 is a possible D gene (5 bases). In germline, CDR1 is SQVTM, CDR2 ANQGSEA. V lost 6 bases to trimming and J lost 7 bases, with 15 bases between them. CDR3 length: 13 residues. The CDR3 region is CSVETAVPEKLFF. Written as DNA, the CDR3 is TGCAGCGTGGAGACAGCAGTTCCTGAAAAACTGTTTTTT.

This chain connects TRBV7-9 to TRBJ1-5, with 10 bases identical to TRBD1. The CDR3 totals 19 residues. Trimming removed 0 bases from V and 0 bases from J; junction bases left unmatched: 8. CDR1 and CDR2 from the germline V gene are SEHNR and FQNEAQ (reference sequence). This chain's CDR3 is CASSLAGTGVQFSNQPQHF. DNA of the CDR3: TGTGCCAGCAGCTTAGCTGGGACAGGGGTCCAGTTTAGCAATCAGCCCCAGCATTTT.